This TCR beta chain stems from a study of blood T cell repertoires in COVID-19. The protocol was immunoSEQ multiplex PCR, while the TCRdb copy is restricted to in-frame clones and leaves out a portion. In the table there are around 400,000 clones, roughly 89% of which are singletons. This CDR3 region has 14 residues. J lost 1 base, V lost 6 bases, and 4 bases had no gene match. CDR1 and CDR2 from the germline V gene are MNHEY and SVGAGI. The chain carries TRBV6-5 and TRBJ1-1, with 8 positions matching TRBD1. Specimen: PBMCs or T cells enriched from blood (not recorded which). This sequence originates from a woman in her twenties or thirties who had recovered from COVID-19. The CDR3 DNA is TGTGCCAGCAGACCTACAGGGGGGAACACTGAAGCTTTCTTT. It is translated as CASRPTGGNTEAFF.